This is a list of T cell receptor beta chains from one sample in a study of monozygotic twins with cystic fibrosis. The repertoire was sequenced with immunoSEQ multiplex PCR; TCRdb's copy has only in-frame clones and lacks some. The sample lists more than 9,500 clones, almost 85% occurring once. Sequencing was carried out using blood. The receptors derive from a man in his late teens or twenties with cystic fibrosis. The CDR3 runs from the conserved cysteine through the conserved F or W. A D gene is named only where the DNA matches it firmly. Clone sizes are given selectively: once, few, many, or a class where the clone is expanded.

d_gene	j_gene	len	v_gene	abundance	CDR3aa	CDR3nt
TRBD2	TRBJ2-1	22	TRBV4-1	NA	CASSHRHEGLAGGLSSYNEQFF	TGCGCCAGCAGCCACCGACATGAGGGACTAGCGGGAGGCCTAAGCTCCTACAATGAGCAGTTCTTC
NA	TRBJ1-2	14	TRBV11-2	NA	CASNAIQGWGGYTF	TGTGCCAGCAACGCGATACAGGGATGGGGTGGCTACACCTTC
TRBD1	TRBJ1-6	13	TRBV6-7	NA	CASSATGDRALHF	TGTGCCAGCAGTGCGACAGGGGATCGGGCCCTCCACTTT
NA	TRBJ1-1	15	TRBV7-2	NA	CASSAIQGRNAEAFF	TGTGCCAGCAGCGCCATACAGGGCCGTAACGCTGAAGCTTTCTTT
TRBD2	TRBJ2-2	17	TRBV7-2	NA	CASSFGISGTNAGELFF	TGTGCCAGCAGCTTTGGTATCAGCGGGACGAACGCCGGGGAGCTGTTTTTT
TRBD2	TRBJ2-1	14	TRBV10-2	NA	CASRLAGGSNEQFF	TGCGCCAGCAGACTAGCGGGAGGATCTAATGAGCAGTTCTTC
TRBD1	TRBJ2-5	16	TRBV5-4	NA	CASSPPGQGVYETQYF	TGTGCCAGCAGCCCACCGGGACAGGGGGTTTATGAGACCCAGTACTTC
NA	TRBJ2-7	15	TRBV6-1	NA	CASSGLGGKTYEQYF	TGTGCCAGCAGCGGGCTGGGAGGAAAAACCTACGAGCAGTACTTC
TRBD1	TRBJ2-3	15	TRBV5-4	once	CASSFDRGSTDTQYF	TGTGCCAGCAGCTTCGACAGGGGTAGCACAGATACGCAGTATTTT
NA	TRBJ1-6	15	TRBV7-2	once	CASSFERGNNSPLHF	TGTGCCAGCAGCTTTGAAAGGGGGAATAATTCACCCCTCCACTTT
TRBD1	TRBJ1-1	15	TRBV29-1	NA	CSVEDGTGTHTEAFF	TGCAGCGTTGAAGATGGGACAGGGACACACACTGAAGCTTTCTTT
TRBD2	TRBJ2-7	16	TRBV2	few	CASLRGGLAGTYEQYF	TGTGCCAGCCTCCGCGGAGGGCTAGCGGGGACCTACGAGCAGTACTTC
NA	TRBJ1-1	13	TRBV4-1	NA	CASSQVGGTEAFF	TGCGCCAGCAGCCAAGTAGGGGGCACTGAAGCTTTCTTT
NA	TRBJ1-1	16	TRBV7-9	NA	CASSGGAQQTNTEAFF	TGTGCCAGCAGCGGGGGGGCGCAACAAACGAACACTGAAGCTTTCTTT
TRBD1	TRBJ2-3	13	TRBV7-2	NA	CASSPGQPDTQYF	TGTGCCAGCAGCCCGGGACAGCCAGATACGCAGTATTTT
TRBD1	TRBJ2-2	15	TRBV19	NA	CASTPGQVNTGELFF	TGTGCCAGTACACCGGGACAGGTGAACACCGGGGAGCTGTTTTTT
NA	TRBJ2-3	15	TRBV7-3	once	CASSLSGSETDTQYF	TGTGCCAGCAGCTTAAGTGGTAGCGAGACAGATACGCAGTATTTT
TRBD2	TRBJ2-3	21	TRBV27	NA	CASSLEPPRWGSGGPTDTQYF	TGTGCCAGCAGTTTAGAACCCCCGCGGTGGGGGAGCGGGGGCCCCACAGATACGCAGTATTTT
TRBD2	TRBJ2-3	18	TRBV5-3	NA	CARSSQLAGGPGADTQYF	TGTGCCAGAAGCTCCCAACTAGCGGGGGGGCCTGGGGCAGATACGCAGTATTTT
NA	TRBJ1-1	13	TRBV19	NA	CASRGRGNTEAFF	TGTGCCAGTAGAGGAAGAGGGAACACTGAAGCTTTCTTT
TRBD2	TRBJ2-1	16	TRBV11-1	once	CASSSRLAGIYNEQFF	TGTGCCAGCAGCTCCCGACTAGCGGGGATCTACAATGAGCAGTTCTTC
TRBD1	TRBJ2-1	14	TRBV5-4	NA	CASSAAGGWDEQFF	TGTGCCAGCAGCGCTGCAGGGGGTTGGGATGAGCAGTTCTTC
NA	TRBJ2-1	15	TRBV6-6	NA	CASSYRGPGLDEQFF	TGTGCCAGCAGTTATAGGGGACCAGGTCTCGATGAGCAGTTCTTC
TRBD1	TRBJ1-5	15	TRBV29-1	NA	CSVGITGTGDQPQHF	TGCAGCGTTGGGATCACCGGGACAGGTGATCAGCCCCAGCATTTT
TRBD1	TRBJ1-2	17	TRBV4-1	NA	CASSQAVRQGNNYGYTF	TGCGCCAGCAGCCAAGCTGTGAGACAGGGTAATAACTATGGCTACACCTTC
NA	TRBJ2-6	16	TRBV5-1	NA	CASSLLWASGANVLTF	TGCGCCAGCAGCTTGCTTTGGGCCTCTGGGGCCAACGTCCTGACTTTC
TRBD1	TRBJ2-1	16	TRBV15	NA	CATSTSRTGSYNEQFF	TGTGCCACCAGCACGTCTCGGACAGGCTCCTACAATGAGCAGTTCTTC
NA	TRBJ1-1	14	TRBV5-1	NA	CARPDKDPYTEAFF	TGCGCCAGGCCCGACAAGGACCCGTACACTGAAGCTTTCTTT
NA	TRBJ1-4	18	TRBV11-2	once	CASSLALWQRGFDEKLFF	TGTGCCAGCAGCTTAGCTTTGTGGCAGAGGGGCTTTGATGAAAAACTGTTTTTT
NA	TRBJ1-5	15	TRBV15	NA	CATSRRGMGGQPQHF	TGTGCCACCAGCCGTCGGGGAATGGGGGGACAGCCCCAGCATTTT
TRBD1	TRBJ1-2	18	TRBV4-2	few	CASSQDHNPGQGHYGYTF	TGTGCCAGCAGCCAAGACCACAACCCGGGACAGGGACACTATGGCTACACCTTC
NA	TRBJ1-2	15	TRBV27	NA	CASSFVGWGNYGYTF	TGTGCCAGCAGTTTCGTAGGCTGGGGTAACTATGGCTACACCTTC
TRBD2	TRBJ2-3	16	TRBV7-2	NA	CASSLAGRGGQDTQYF	TGTGCCAGCAGCCTCGCCGGGAGGGGGGGTCAAGATACGCAGTATTTT
NA	TRBJ1-1	18	TRBV19	NA	CASSISLFPDALNTEAFF	TGTGCCAGTAGTATATCATTATTCCCGGACGCCCTGAACACTGAAGCTTTCTTT
NA	TRBJ2-7	13	TRBV6-5	NA	CASTRGGRYEQYF	TGTGCCAGCACCCGTGGGGGGCGGTACGAGCAGTACTTC
NA	TRBJ1-6	13	TRBV7-3	NA	CASSLRGNSPLHF	TGTGCCAGCAGCTTGAGGGGGAATTCACCCCTCCACTTT
NA	TRBJ1-2	13	TRBV30	NA	CAWSAGGVYGYTF	TGTGCCTGGAGTGCCGGAGGGGTCTATGGCTACACCTTC
NA	TRBJ2-3	17	TRBV19	NA	CASSPMVAGMSTDTQYF	TGTGCCAGTAGTCCGATGGTGGCAGGGATGAGCACAGATACGCAGTATTTT
TRBD1	TRBJ1-2	17	TRBV28	NA	CASSQPGTGWLEYGYTF	TGTGCCAGCAGTCAACCTGGGACAGGGTGGTTAGAATATGGCTACACCTTC
NA	TRBJ2-7	15	TRBV6-1	once	CASSTQQGSSYEQYF	TGTGCCAGCAGTACCCAACAAGGAAGCTCCTACGAGCAGTACTTC
NA	TRBJ2-7	14	TRBV4-2	few	CASSQRTDNYEQYF	TGTGCCAGCAGCCAAAGGACAGATAACTACGAGCAGTACTTC
TRBD2	TRBJ2-5	17	TRBV5-1	NA	CASSLETSGRVRETQYF	TGCGCCAGCAGCTTGGAAACTAGCGGGAGGGTTAGAGAGACCCAGTACTTC
TRBD2	TRBJ2-1	15	TRBV6-1	NA	CASSLSGGGVYEQFF	TGTGCCAGCAGCCTTAGCGGGGGGGGCGTCTATGAGCAGTTCTTC
TRBD2	TRBJ2-3	15	TRBV6-5	NA	CASNPGGGGTDTQYF	TGTGCCAGCAACCCCGGGGGGGGAGGCACAGATACGCAGTATTTT
TRBD2	TRBJ2-3	15	TRBV5-6	once	CASSRPTSGKDTQYF	TGTGCCAGCAGCCGCCCGACTAGCGGGAAAGATACGCAGTATTTT
TRBD2	TRBJ2-3	16	TRBV18	NA	CASSPGLAGGPDTQYF	TGTGCCAGCTCACCGGGACTAGCGGGGGGGCCAGATACGCAGTATTTT
NA	TRBJ1-1	14	TRBV19	NA	CASSIRGMNTEAFF	TGTGCCAGTAGTATTAGGGGAATGAACACTGAAGCTTTCTTT
NA	TRBJ2-1	12	TRBV29-1	NA	CSVGDGDFWQFF	TGCAGCGTGGGGGACGGGGATTTTTGGCAGTTCTTC